A selection of T cell receptor beta chains follows, all from one sample in a study of shared clonotypes between healthy human individuals. Profiled with immunoSEQ multiplex PCR; TCRdb holds only in-frame clones, not every one. The table lists millions of clones, 85% to 95% of them singletons. Sequencing was done on a sample of naive CD4+ T cells from PBMCs. These receptors originate from a man between 18 and 29 years old in good health. Some clones in this sample may be carry-over from other donors' samples. The CDR3 runs from the conserved cysteine through the conserved F or W. Fields, in order: V gene, D gene, CDR3 protein. The D gene is left open where the match is weak.

V: TRBV27; D: NA; CDR3: CASSSDRTYEQYF
V: TRBV9; D: TRBD2; CDR3: CASSVARGGNTGELFF
V: TRBV7-2; D: NA; CDR3: CASSQDLHRKFLGNTIYF
V: TRBV19; D: TRBD1; CDR3: CASSLKSDRLYEQYF
V: TRBV28; D: NA; CDR3: CASSPGGRRPNQPQHF
V: TRBV6-5; D: NA; CDR3: CASRGSSEKLFF
V: TRBV28; D: NA; CDR3: CASSLSRDAETQYF
V: TRBV7-3; D: TRBD1; CDR3: CASSPDRDSTGELFF
V: TRBV6-5; D: NA; CDR3: CASSYDGKLGNTIYF
V: TRBV10-3; D: NA; CDR3: CAITGAISDTQYF
V: TRBV18; D: NA; CDR3: CASSPPGSYEQYF
V: TRBV5-6; D: NA; CDR3: CASSPRTSGANVLTF
V: TRBV2; D: TRBD1; CDR3: CASDSGRDRASLVEQYF
V: TRBV29-1; D: TRBD2; CDR3: CSVVPLRKAGSSYEQYF
V: TRBV11-1; D: TRBD1; CDR3: CASSRDRGDEQFF
V: TRBV30; D: NA; CDR3: CAWSVGQPGTEAFF
V: TRBV2; D: NA; CDR3: CASSGVPGSYEQYF
V: TRBV28; D: NA; CDR3: CAGGGPSTDTQYF
V: TRBV2; D: NA; CDR3: CASSYDRSSTEAFF
V: TRBV6-1; D: NA; CDR3: CASSEQGGKTYEQYF
V: TRBV5-1; D: TRBD1; CDR3: CASSPGQGGSYNEQFF
V: TRBV2; D: NA; CDR3: CANARRQTRNTEAFF